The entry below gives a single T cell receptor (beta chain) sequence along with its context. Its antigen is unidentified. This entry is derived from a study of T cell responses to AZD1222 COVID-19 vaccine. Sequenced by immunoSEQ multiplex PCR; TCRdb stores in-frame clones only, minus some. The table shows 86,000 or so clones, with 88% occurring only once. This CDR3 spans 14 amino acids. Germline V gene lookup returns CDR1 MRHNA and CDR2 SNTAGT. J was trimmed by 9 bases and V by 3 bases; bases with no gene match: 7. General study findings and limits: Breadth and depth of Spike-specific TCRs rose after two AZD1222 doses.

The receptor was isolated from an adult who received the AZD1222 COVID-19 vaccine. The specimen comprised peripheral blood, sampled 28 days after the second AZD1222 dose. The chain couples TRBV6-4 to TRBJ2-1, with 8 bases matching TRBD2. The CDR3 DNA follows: TGTGCCAGCAGTGATAAAGCGGGAGTCTCTGAGCAGTTCTTC. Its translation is CASSDKAGVSEQFF.